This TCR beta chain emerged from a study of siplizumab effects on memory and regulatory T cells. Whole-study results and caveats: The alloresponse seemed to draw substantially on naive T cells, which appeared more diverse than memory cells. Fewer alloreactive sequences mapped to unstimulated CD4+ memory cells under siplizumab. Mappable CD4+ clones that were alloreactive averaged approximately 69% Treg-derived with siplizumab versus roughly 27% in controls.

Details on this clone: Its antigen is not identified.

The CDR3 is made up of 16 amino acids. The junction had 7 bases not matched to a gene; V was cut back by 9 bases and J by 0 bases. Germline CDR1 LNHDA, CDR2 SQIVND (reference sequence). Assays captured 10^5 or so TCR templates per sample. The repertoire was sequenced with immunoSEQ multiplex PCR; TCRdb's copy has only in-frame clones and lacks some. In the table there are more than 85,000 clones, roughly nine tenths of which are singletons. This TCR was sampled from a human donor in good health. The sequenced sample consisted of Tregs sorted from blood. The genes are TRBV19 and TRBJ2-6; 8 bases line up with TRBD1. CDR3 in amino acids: CASDRGPLSGANVLTF. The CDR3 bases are TGTGCCAGCGACAGGGGACCCCTCTCTGGGGCCAACGTCCTGACTTTC.